These 10 T cell receptor beta chains were sequenced from one sample in a study of response to subunit inactivated influenza vaccine. TCRdb reprocessed the RT-PCR reads with MiXCR, giving one entry per CDR3 protein. The table has approximately 680,000 distinct CDR3 sequences, more than 15% seen once; the top ten hold 11%. The sample in question was PBMCs from blood, obtained 11 to 12 days after vaccination. The origin of the receptors is a man over 45 who received an inactivated influenza vaccine.

This clonotype has more than one count but fewer than ten. This chain links TRBV20-1 with TRBJ2-3; 9 bases are a match to TRBD1. The V gene end was trimmed by 5 bases and the J gene end by 5 bases; junction bases not matched to a gene: 5. Looked up from germline, CDR1 is DFQATT and CDR2 is SNEGSKA (reference sequence). The CDR3 is 13 residues long. The CDR3 is CSAPGQGRDTQYF. Here the CDR3 DNA reads TGCAGTGCTCCGGGACAGGGTAGAGATACGCAGTATTTT.

This rearrangement joins TRBV12-5 to TRBJ2-7; D possibly matches TRBD1 or TRBD2 (7 bases each). Germline CDR1 LGHNT, CDR2 FRNRAP. Trimming removed 3 bases at V and 0 bases at J, with 15 bases between. The CDR3 is 16 amino acids. CDR3 sequence reads: CASGLPGGQSSYEQYF. CDR3 DNA sequence: TGTGCTAGTGGTTTACCGGGGGGACAGAGCTCCTACGAGCAGTACTTC.

This clonotype was seen only a few times. This rearrangement joins TRBV11-2 to TRBJ2-7; D gene uncertain. CDR1 and CDR2 from the germline V gene are SGHAT and FQNNGV. The CDR3 is made up of 13 amino acids. Trimming stripped 6 bases from V and 1 base from J, with 10 bases between. The CDR3 sequence: CASRDASSYEQYF. The DNA of the CDR3 is TGTGCCAGCAGGGACGCAAGTTCCTACGAGCAGTACTTC. Drawing the rest from reference TRBV11-2 and TRBJ2-7, the complete variable domain is EAGVAQSPRYKIIEKRQSVAFWCNPISGHATLYWYQQILGQGPKLLIQFQNNGVVDDSQLPKDRFSAERLKGVDSTLKIQPAKLEDSAVYLCASRDASSYEQYFGPGTRLTVT.

The CDR3 bases are TGTGCCAGCAGTGAAGTGCAGGGGGTCCGCAATCAGCCCCAGCATTTT. Its protein product is CASSEVQGVRNQPQHF. V usage is TRBV25-1 and J usage is TRBJ1-5, with 7 bases fitting TRBD1. CDR1 is MGHDK and CDR2 is SYGVNS in the germline V gene. The CDR3 runs to 16 residues. V shed 2 bases, J shed 2 bases, and the junction held 6 bases outside the gene matches.

V usage is TRBV20-1 and J usage is TRBJ1-2; D uncertain. V gave up 6 bases and J gave up 2 bases, with 22 bases separating them. The germline V gene has CDR1 DFQATT and CDR2 SNEGSKA (reference sequence). CDR3 length: 16 residues. CDR3 amino acids: CSATLAMAGSNYGYTF. CDR3 nucleotides: TGCAGTGCCACCTTGGCCATGGCGGGATCCAACTATGGCTACACCTTC.

This clonotype was counted only a few times. The CDR3 sequence is CAWNQDNSGANVLTF. In DNA form, the CDR3 reads TGTGCCTGGAACCAGGACAACTCTGGGGCCAACGTCCTGACTTTC. The V and J genes are TRBV30 and TRBJ2-6; possible D gene TRBD1, 5 bases. Germline V lookup: CDR1 GTSNPN, CDR2 SVGIG (reference sequence). The CDR3 covers 15 residues. The V and J ends lost 4 bases and 0 bases respectively, with 10 bases between them.

This clonotype was recorded a few times. The rearrangement links TRBV7-9 to TRBJ2-2; no clear D gene. V was clipped by 2 bases and J by 6 bases, with 7 bases between them. This CDR3 region has 13 residues. The V gene's germline CDR1 is SEHNR and CDR2 FQNEAQ (reference sequence). CDR3 DNA sequence: TGTGCCAGCAGCTTATTATCTCCCGGGGAGCTGTTTTTT. Protein: CASSLLSPGELFF.

V usage is TRBV5-1 and J usage is TRBJ2-2; 11 bases are a match to TRBD1. The V segment lost 3 bases and the J segment 6 bases; nucleotides outside the gene matches: 7. Germline CDR1 is SGHRS and CDR2 is YFSETQ. The CDR3 extends over 16 amino acids. CDR3: CASSYGQGARAGELFF. The CDR3, as DNA: TGCGCCAGCAGCTATGGACAGGGGGCGCGGGCCGGGGAGCTGTTTTTT.

The V call is TRBV12-3 or TRBV12-4, the J call TRBJ1-2; possible D gene TRBD1, 5 bases. Trimming stripped 6 bases from V and 1 base from J, with 15 bases between. This CDR3 region has 15 residues. DNA for the CDR3: TGTGCCAGCAGCCTCAGGGAGGGGAATAACTATGGCTACACCTTC. It yields the protein CASSLREGNNYGYTF.

V gene TRBV19 combines with J gene TRBJ2-3; no reliable D call. Trimming shortened V by 4 bases and J by 4 bases, and 12 bases separated the two germline ends. The CDR3 spans 14 residues. The germline V gene has CDR1 LNHDA and CDR2 SQIVND (reference sequence). The CDR3 bases are TGTGCCAGTAGTAGATACTTCGGGTCAGATACGCAGTATTTT. This codes for CASSRYFGSDTQYF.